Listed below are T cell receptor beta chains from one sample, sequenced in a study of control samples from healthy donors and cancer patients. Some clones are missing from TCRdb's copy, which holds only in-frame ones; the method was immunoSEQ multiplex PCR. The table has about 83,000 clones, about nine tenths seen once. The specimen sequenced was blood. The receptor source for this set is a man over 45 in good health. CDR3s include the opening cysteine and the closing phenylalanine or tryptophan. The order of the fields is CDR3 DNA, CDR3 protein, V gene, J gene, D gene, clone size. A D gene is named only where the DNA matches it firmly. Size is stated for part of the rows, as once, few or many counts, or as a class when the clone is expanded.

CDR3nt: TGCGCCAGCAGCTTGTGGGCGACAGGGGCGGGCAATGAGCAGTTCTTC
CDR3aa: CASSLWATGAGNEQFF
v_gene: TRBV5-1
j_gene: TRBJ2-1
d_gene: TRBD1
abundance: .

CDR3nt: TGTGCCAGCAGCGTGGTTGACCAGCCCCATCAGCCCCAGCATTTT
CDR3aa: CASSVVDQPHQPQHF
v_gene: TRBV9
j_gene: TRBJ1-5
d_gene: .
abundance: .

CDR3nt: TGCGCCAGCAGCTTGAATCTCCAGGCAACTAATGAAAAACTGTTTTTT
CDR3aa: CASSLNLQATNEKLFF
v_gene: TRBV5-1
j_gene: TRBJ1-4
d_gene: .
abundance: .

CDR3nt: TGTGCCAGCAGTTACGGGACAGGGGATAATTCACCCCTCCACTTT
CDR3aa: CASSYGTGDNSPLHF
v_gene: TRBV6-6
j_gene: TRBJ1-6
d_gene: TRBD1
abundance: few

CDR3nt: TGTGCCAGCCGATTTGACACCATATATTTT
CDR3aa: CASRFDTIYF
v_gene: TRBV3-1/TRBV3-2
j_gene: TRBJ1-3
d_gene: .
abundance: .

CDR3nt: TGTGCCAGCAGCGGATCCGGGCGGCTGAACACCGGGGAGCTGTTTTTT
CDR3aa: CASSGSGRLNTGELFF
v_gene: TRBV9
j_gene: TRBJ2-2
d_gene: .
abundance: .

CDR3nt: TGCGCCAGCACCCGGGAGATGGGGACAACGAGCACCTTC
CDR3aa: CASTREMGTTSTF
v_gene: TRBV5-1
j_gene: TRBJ1-2
d_gene: .
abundance: .

CDR3nt: TGTGCCAGCAGCCCCTTGTTTGAGAGAGGATACGAGCAGTACTTC
CDR3aa: CASSPLFERGYEQYF
v_gene: TRBV7-2
j_gene: TRBJ2-7
d_gene: .
abundance: .

CDR3nt: TGTGCCGCCACGCCGGGATCGGGCAATCAGCCCCAGCATTTT
CDR3aa: CAATPGSGNQPQHF
v_gene: TRBV19
j_gene: TRBJ1-5
d_gene: .
abundance: few

CDR3nt: TGTGCCAGCAGCCCAGGGGGCGTCGGTGAAGCTTTCTTT
CDR3aa: CASSPGGVGEAFF
v_gene: TRBV13
j_gene: TRBJ1-1
d_gene: TRBD1
abundance: .

CDR3nt: TGTGCCAGCAGCCGGGGTGTAAATGAGCAGTTCTTC
CDR3aa: CASSRGVNEQFF
v_gene: TRBV6-6
j_gene: TRBJ2-1
d_gene: .
abundance: .

CDR3nt: TGTGCCAGCAGCCAAGCTCCCTTAGGGACAGCTTTCTTT
CDR3aa: CASSQAPLGTAFF
v_gene: TRBV3-1/TRBV3-2
j_gene: TRBJ1-1
d_gene: .
abundance: .

CDR3nt: TGTGCCAGCAGCTTACGGCAATCGGGTAATTCACCCCTCCACTTT
CDR3aa: CASSLRQSGNSPLHF
v_gene: TRBV7-2
j_gene: TRBJ1-6
d_gene: .
abundance: .

CDR3nt: TGTGCCAGTAGTAACGGTTACGAGCAGTACTTC
CDR3aa: CASSNGYEQYF
v_gene: TRBV19
j_gene: TRBJ2-7
d_gene: .
abundance: .

CDR3nt: TGTGCCAGCAGAGCCGGACAGGGGGACTCACCCCTCCACTTT
CDR3aa: CASRAGQGDSPLHF
v_gene: TRBV6-5
j_gene: TRBJ1-6
d_gene: TRBD1
abundance: .

CDR3nt: TGCGCCAGCAGTGAGGGCAGGCTGAATGAAAAACTGTTTTTT
CDR3aa: CASSEGRLNEKLFF
v_gene: TRBV10-2
j_gene: TRBJ1-4
d_gene: .
abundance: once

CDR3nt: TGTGCCAGCAGCTGGACAGGGGCGACTGAAGCTTTCTTT
CDR3aa: CASSWTGATEAFF
v_gene: TRBV11-3
j_gene: TRBJ1-1
d_gene: TRBD1
abundance: .

CDR3nt: TGTGCCAGCAGCGCCGACTGGACGGGCTACACCTTC
CDR3aa: CASSADWTGYTF
v_gene: TRBV5-6
j_gene: TRBJ1-2
d_gene: .
abundance: once

CDR3nt: TGTGCCAGCAGCCGACTCGCGGGGGGCAACACAGATACGCAGTATTTT
CDR3aa: CASSRLAGGNTDTQYF
v_gene: TRBV7-7
j_gene: TRBJ2-3
d_gene: TRBD2
abundance: few

CDR3nt: TGTGCCTGGAGTGGCAGGGGGTTTGACTATGGCTACACCTTC
CDR3aa: CAWSGRGFDYGYTF
v_gene: TRBV30
j_gene: TRBJ1-2
d_gene: TRBD1
abundance: .

CDR3nt: TGTGCCAGCAGCCAAGATCCCGTGTCGAACACCGGGGAGCTGTTTTTT
CDR3aa: CASSQDPVSNTGELFF
v_gene: TRBV3-1/TRBV3-2
j_gene: TRBJ2-2
d_gene: .
abundance: .

CDR3nt: TGTGCCAGCAGCTTATCTGAGACCCAGTACTTC
CDR3aa: CASSLSETQYF
v_gene: TRBV7-2
j_gene: TRBJ2-5
d_gene: .
abundance: .

CDR3nt: TGTGCCAGCAATGTCCTCCAGGGAAATCAGCCCCAGCATTTT
CDR3aa: CASNVLQGNQPQHF
v_gene: TRBV6-6
j_gene: TRBJ1-5
d_gene: .
abundance: .

CDR3nt: TGTGCCAGCAGCCAAGGAGGTCAGGTTTTGGGAGAGACCCAGTACTTC
CDR3aa: CASSQGGQVLGETQYF
v_gene: TRBV3-1/TRBV3-2
j_gene: TRBJ2-5
d_gene: .
abundance: once

CDR3nt: TGTGCCAGCAGCCGGGACAGGACGACTAGCTACGAGCAGTACTTC
CDR3aa: CASSRDRTTSYEQYF
v_gene: TRBV7-2
j_gene: TRBJ2-7
d_gene: TRBD1
abundance: .

CDR3nt: TGTGCCACCAGTGACACGGGACAGAAGGAGACCCAGTACTTC
CDR3aa: CATSDTGQKETQYF
v_gene: TRBV24-1
j_gene: TRBJ2-5
d_gene: TRBD1
abundance: .

CDR3nt: TGTGCCAGTAGTATTCCGGGACAGGGCCAAATAAGGAGCAATCAGCCCCAGCATTTT
CDR3aa: CASSIPGQGQIRSNQPQHF
v_gene: TRBV19
j_gene: TRBJ1-5
d_gene: TRBD1
abundance: .

CDR3nt: TGTGCCAGCAGTCTGACAGGTTCGACCGGGGAGCTGTTTTTT
CDR3aa: CASSLTGSTGELFF
v_gene: TRBV6-5
j_gene: TRBJ2-2
d_gene: .
abundance: .

CDR3nt: TGTGCCAGCAGTTGGAAATCGGGCACAGATACGCAGTATTTT
CDR3aa: CASSWKSGTDTQYF
v_gene: TRBV6-5
j_gene: TRBJ2-3
d_gene: .
abundance: once

CDR3nt: TGTGCCAGCAGTTACGGGGGGTCAGAAGCTTTCTTT
CDR3aa: CASSYGGSEAFF
v_gene: TRBV6-2/TRBV6-3
j_gene: TRBJ1-1
d_gene: .
abundance: .

CDR3nt: TGTGCCAGCTCACCCAGGTCAACCGGCGGGGCACAAGAGACCCAGTACTTC
CDR3aa: CASSPRSTGGAQETQYF
v_gene: TRBV18
j_gene: TRBJ2-5
d_gene: .
abundance: .

CDR3nt: TGTGCCACCCGGGCGGGGGGTGACACTGAAGCTTTCTTT
CDR3aa: CATRAGGDTEAFF
v_gene: TRBV24-1
j_gene: TRBJ1-1
d_gene: .
abundance: .

CDR3nt: TGTGCCAGCAGCTCTTTTCCCGGGGGCACTGAAGCTTTCTTT
CDR3aa: CASSSFPGGTEAFF
v_gene: TRBV5-6
j_gene: TRBJ1-1
d_gene: .
abundance: .

CDR3nt: TGTGCCAGCAGCCAGCCAAGTTTTTCAGGGGGCTCCACTGAAGCTTTCTTT
CDR3aa: CASSQPSFSGGSTEAFF
v_gene: TRBV3-1/TRBV3-2
j_gene: TRBJ1-1
d_gene: TRBD1
abundance: once

CDR3nt: TGTGCCAGCAGCTTAAACTTCGGACTAGCGGGGACAGCAGATACGCAGTATTTT
CDR3aa: CASSLNFGLAGTADTQYF
v_gene: TRBV14
j_gene: TRBJ2-3
d_gene: TRBD2
abundance: once

CDR3nt: TGTGCCAGCAGCCTGGGACAGGGAACAGGACAGCCCCAGCATTTT
CDR3aa: CASSLGQGTGQPQHF
v_gene: TRBV7-2
j_gene: TRBJ1-5
d_gene: TRBD1
abundance: .

CDR3nt: TGTGCCAGCAGCCTGGACCTCAAAGAGACCCAGTACTTC
CDR3aa: CASSLDLKETQYF
v_gene: TRBV11-1
j_gene: TRBJ2-5
d_gene: .
abundance: .

CDR3nt: TGTGCCAGCAGTCACACAGGGGTGGGTAATCAGCCCCAGCATTTT
CDR3aa: CASSHTGVGNQPQHF
v_gene: TRBV7-8
j_gene: TRBJ1-5
d_gene: TRBD1
abundance: .

CDR3nt: TGTGCCAGCAGTTTATGGACGGAGGATACGCAGTATTTT
CDR3aa: CASSLWTEDTQYF
v_gene: TRBV27
j_gene: TRBJ2-3
d_gene: .
abundance: .

CDR3nt: TGTGCCAACCGGGACAGGGATAACTATGGCTACACCTTC
CDR3aa: CANRDRDNYGYTF
v_gene: TRBV2
j_gene: TRBJ1-2
d_gene: TRBD1
abundance: .

CDR3nt: TGTGCCGGGGGGACTAGCGGGGTACAAGAGACCCAGTACTTC
CDR3aa: CAGGTSGVQETQYF
v_gene: TRBV7-9
j_gene: TRBJ2-5
d_gene: TRBD2
abundance: once

CDR3nt: TGCGCCAGCACGGTGGGGAGGCAGCCCCAGCATTTT
CDR3aa: CASTVGRQPQHF
v_gene: TRBV4-1
j_gene: TRBJ1-5
d_gene: .
abundance: .